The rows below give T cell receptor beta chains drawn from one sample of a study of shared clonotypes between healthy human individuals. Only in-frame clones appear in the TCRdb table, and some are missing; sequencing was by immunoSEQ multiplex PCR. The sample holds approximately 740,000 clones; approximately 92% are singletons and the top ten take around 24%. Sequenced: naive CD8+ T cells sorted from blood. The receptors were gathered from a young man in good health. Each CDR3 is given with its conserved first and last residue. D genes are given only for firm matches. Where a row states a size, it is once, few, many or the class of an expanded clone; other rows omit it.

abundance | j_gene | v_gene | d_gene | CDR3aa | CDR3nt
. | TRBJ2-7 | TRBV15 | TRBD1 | CATSGIFQGAGYEQYF | TGTGCCACCAGCGGAATATTTCAGGGGGCCGGGTACGAGCAGTACTTC
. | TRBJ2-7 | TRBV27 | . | CASSSTSRSSYEQYF | TGTGCCAGCAGTTCCACTAGCAGGAGCTCCTACGAGCAGTACTTC
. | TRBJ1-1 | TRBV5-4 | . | CASSLLGGGPHQAFF | TGTGCCAGCAGCTTGTTAGGTGGGGGCCCCCATCAAGCTTTCTTT
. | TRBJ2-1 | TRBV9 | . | CASSANNEQFF | TGTGCCAGCAGCGCTAACAATGAGCAGTTCTTC
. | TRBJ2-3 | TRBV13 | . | CASSLGGSLGGASPDTQYF | TGTGCCAGCAGCTTAGGCGGGAGCCTGGGTGGGGCATCCCCAGATACGCAGTATTTT
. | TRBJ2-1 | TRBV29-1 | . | CSVTSGVRSYNEQFF | TGCAGCGTAACCTCGGGAGTCCGCTCCTACAATGAGCAGTTCTTC
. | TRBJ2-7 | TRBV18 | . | CASSPRGQPAPYEQYF | TGTGCCAGCTCACCCAGGGGTCAGCCTGCCCCCTACGAGCAGTACTTC
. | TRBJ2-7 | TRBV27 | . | CASSQGQFTYEQYF | TGTGCCAGCAGTCAAGGACAGTTTACCTACGAGCAGTACTTC
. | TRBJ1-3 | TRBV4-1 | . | CASSQPGSSGNTIYF | TGCGCCAGCAGCCAACCCGGGAGCTCTGGAAACACCATATATTTT
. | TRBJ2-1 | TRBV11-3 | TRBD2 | CASSLGLRGGEGEQFF | TGTGCCAGCAGCCTCGGTCTTCGCGGGGGAGAGGGGGAGCAGTTCTTC
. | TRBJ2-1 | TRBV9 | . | CASSSPPLWGGAYNEQFF | TGTGCCAGCAGCTCCCCCCCCTTATGGGGAGGAGCCTACAATGAGCAGTTCTTC
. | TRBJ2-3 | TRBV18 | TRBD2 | CASSGTSGRTDTQYF | TGTGCCAGCTCAGGGACTAGCGGGAGGACGGATACGCAGTATTTT
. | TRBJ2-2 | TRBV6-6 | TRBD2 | CAVIAGGQAGELFF | TGTGCCGTCATCGCGGGAGGGCAAGCCGGGGAGCTGTTTTTT
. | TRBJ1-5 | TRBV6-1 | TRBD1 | CASSGDRGLGNQPQHF | TGTGCCAGCAGTGGGGACAGGGGGCTTGGAAACCAGCCCCAGCATTTT
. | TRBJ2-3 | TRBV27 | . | CASSLGSTQYF | TGTGCCAGCAGTTTGGGTAGTACGCAGTATTTT
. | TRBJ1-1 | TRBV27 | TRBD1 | CASSFGTGQNTEAFF | TGTGCCAGCAGTTTCGGGACAGGGCAGAACACTGAAGCTTTCTTT
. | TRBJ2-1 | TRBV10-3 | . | CAISDGQYNEQFF | TGTGCCATCAGTGATGGGCAATACAATGAGCAGTTCTTC
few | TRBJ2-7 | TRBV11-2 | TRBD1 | CASSLGTASYEQYF | TGTGCCAGCAGCCTCGGGACAGCTTCCTACGAGCAGTACTTC
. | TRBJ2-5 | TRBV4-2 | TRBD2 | CASSQVASGVQETQYF | TGTGCCAGCAGCCAAGTAGCTAGCGGGGTCCAAGAGACCCAGTACTTC
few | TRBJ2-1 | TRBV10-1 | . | CASSEPPDNEQFF | TGCGCCAGCAGTGAGCCCCCAGACAATGAGCAGTTCTTC